This TCR beta chain stems from a study of blood T cell repertoires in COVID-19. About the study: From the United States, Italy and Spain came samples of acute and convalescent COVID-19.

The protocol was immunoSEQ multiplex PCR, while the TCRdb copy is restricted to in-frame clones and leaves out a portion. This table has some 180,000 clones, 60% to 80% appearing once. Per the germline V gene, CDR1 is SGHNT and CDR2 is YYREEE (reference sequence). The CDR3 is 18 residues long. J gave up 3 bases and V 0 bases, and 8 bases lay outside the gene matches. Residents of over 20 US areas, aged about 18 to 95 years, made up the participants. The gene calls are TRBV5-4 and TRBJ2-7; 14 bases are a match to TRBD2. This clonotype was obtained from a man aged 60 to 75 who had been exposed to COVID-19. Sequencing input: PBMCs or T cells enriched from blood (not recorded which). The CDR3 region has the DNA TGTGCCAGCAGCTTGGCGGGACTAGCGGGAGCCCGGGGCTACGAGCAGTACTTC. Its protein is CASSLAGLAGARGYEQYF.